The source of this T cell receptor (beta chain) is a study of cytomegalovirus exposure and HLA in healthy donors. In regard to this clone: What it binds is unknown. Other DNA sequences in the sample encode the same CDR3.

Study-level points and caveats: Equally common other TCR beta chains were less clonally expanded than HLA-associated ones, a later analysis found. A later analysis linked about 17,000 TCR beta sequences to HLA alleles at 0.05 false discovery rate. Among the sequence variants, a highly shared cluster was likely an artifact of sequencing.

13 Jbeta primers and 60 Vbeta primers were used for the PCR. TCRdb's copy holds only in-frame clones and misses some; the assay was immunoSEQ multiplex PCR. Among under 200,000 clones listed, around four fifths were seen once. Input material: PBMCs. The sequence was collected from a male donor in good health and CMV-seropositive.

CDR3 sequence (DNA): TGTGCCAGCAGTTATTCTGCAACTAATGAAAAACTGTTTTTT. It specifies CASSYSATNEKLFF. The chain combines TRBV6-5 with TRBJ1-4; D unresolved. CDR3 length: 14 amino acids. The V and J ends lost 3 bases and 0 bases respectively, with 5 bases between them. The germline V gene encodes CDR1 MNHEY and CDR2 SVGAGI.